The 23 T cell receptor beta chains listed next were all sequenced from one sample in a study of glioma-infiltrating T cells. TCR alpha and beta CDR3 regions were amplified from RNA using iRepertoire nested multiplex PCR. In TCRdb, the multiplex PCR reads were re-called with MiXCR into one record per CDR3 protein. The data show some 160,000 distinct CDR3 sequences, about 47% seen once. The sequencing input was glioma tissue, nonneoplastic brain tissue, or PBMCs (not recorded which). The receptors come from a human donor with low-grade glioma or glioblastoma, undergoing nonglioma brain surgery, or in good health (not recorded which).

This clonotype was recorded many times. The V and J genes are TRBV3-1 and TRBJ2-5, with no clear D. CDR1 and CDR2 from the germline V gene are LGHDT and YNNKEL (reference sequence). The V and J ends lost 0 bases and 4 bases respectively, with 6 bases between them. The CDR3 covers 13 residues. The DNA of the CDR3 is TGTGCCAGCAGCCAAGATCTTCGAGAGACCCAGTACTTC. Its translation: CASSQDLRETQYF.

Only one count was recorded for this clonotype. This chain joins TRBV3-1 and TRBJ2-2; D is possibly TRBD1 (5 bases). Germline loops: CDR1 LGHDT, CDR2 YNNKEL (reference sequence). The CDR3 contains 15 residues. V was trimmed by 1 base and J by 3 bases, leaving 9 bases between them. The CDR3 region is CASSQGQHYTGELFF. The CDR3 DNA reads as TGTGCCAGCAGCCAAGGACAGCATTACACCGGGGAGCTGTTTTTT.

A word on this clonotype: At one end the junction does not follow the germline gene, possibly because of a read error. The chain joins TRBV20-1 to TRBJ1-5; 8 nucleotides match TRBD1. The CDR3 is 14 amino acids. Germline values: CDR1 DFQATT, CDR2 SNEGSKA (reference sequence). The CDR3 DNA is TGCAGTGAAAATGGACAGGGAGGGGATCAGCCCCAGAATTTT. Protein product: CSENGQGGDQPQNF.

Details on this clonotype: Compared with germline, one end of the junction differs, possibly owing to a read error. This chain connects TRBV28 to TRBJ2-7; no firm D call. The CDR3 covers 11 residues. Germline V gene sequence: CDR1 MDHEN, CDR2 SYDVKM. CDR3 DNA: TGTGCCAGTAGTCCTGAATACGAGCGGTACTTC. This sequence encodes CASSPEYERYF.

Concerning this clonotype itself: This may be a read error: a much more frequent sequence differs by one nucleotide. The chain is built from TRBV6-2 or TRBV6-3 and TRBJ2-7, with D possibly called TRBD1 or TRBD2 (5 bases each). Germline CDR1 and CDR2: MNHEY and SVGEGT. The CDR3 consists of 14 residues. The CDR3 protein is CASSYSRESYGQYF. The CDR3 DNA sequence: TGTGCCAGCAGTTACTCCAGGGAGTCCTACGGGCAGTACTTC.

This clonotype was detected a few times. V usage is TRBV4-1 and J usage is TRBJ2-7, with TRBD2 matching 7 bases. V was clipped by 1 base and J by 3 bases; unmatched bases: 12. Germline CDR1 and CDR2: MGHRA and YSYEKL. This CDR3 has 17 amino acids. CDR3 region: CASSQVYAVGGDYEQYF. The CDR3 DNA reads TGCGCCAGCAGCCAAGTTTACGCCGTGGGGGGGGACTACGAGCAGTACTTC.

This chain connects TRBV2 to TRBJ1-5, with D maybe TRBD1 (5 bases). There are 15 residues in the CDR3. V lost 6 bases, J lost 12 bases, and 24 bases lay in between. Looked up from germline, CDR1 is SNHLY and CDR2 is FYNNEI. CDR3 residues: CASRAGTGVPGGQHF. CDR3 DNA sequence: TGTGCCAGCAGAGCCGGGACGGGGGTCCCTGGGGGCCAGCATTTT.

This clonotype showed up just a few times. A much larger clone is a single base away; this may be a read error. The rearrangement links TRBV28 to TRBJ2-3; TRBD2 agrees at 7 bases. CDR1 and CDR2 (germline): MDHEN, SYDVKM. With V trimmed by 7 bases and J by 6 bases, 7 bases remained unmatched. The CDR3 length is 13 residues. CDR3 sequence (DNA): TGTGCCAGCACCACGAGGACTAGTGATACGCAGTATTTT. Translation: CASTTRTSDTQYF. Full variable domain (rest looked up from reference TRBV28 and TRBJ2-3): DVKVTQSSRYLVKRTGEKVFLECVQDMDHENMFWYRQDPGLGLRLIYFSYDVKMKEKGDIPEGYSVSREKKERFSLILESASTNQTSMYLCASTTRTSDTQYFGPGTRLTVL.

The chain uses TRBV7-9 and TRBJ2-3, with D perhaps TRBD1 or TRBD2 (6 bases each). Trimming shortened V by 0 bases and J by 2 bases, and 15 bases separated the two germline ends. The CDR3 length is 17 residues. The germline CDR1 and CDR2 sequences are SEHNR and FQNEAQ (reference sequence). CDR3 nucleotides: TGTGCCAGCAGCTTAGCGACCCCACAGGGACTCACAGATACGCAGTATTTT. Encoded protein: CASSLATPQGLTDTQYF.

With respect to this clonotype: Relative to the germline gene, one junction end is altered; a read error may explain this. V gene TRBV2 combines with J gene TRBJ2-7, with 10 bases lining up with TRBD2. Per the germline V gene, CDR1 is SNHLY and CDR2 is FYNNEI. This CDR3 spans 15 amino acids. CDR3 DNA: TGTGCCAGCAGTGTTGTAGCGGGAGGTTCCTACGCGCAGTACTTC. It encodes CASSVVAGGSYAQYF.

The chain uses TRBV28 and TRBJ2-1, with D perhaps matching TRBD2 (6 bases). CDR3 length: 15 residues. Looked up from germline, CDR1 is MDHEN and CDR2 is SYDVKM. Trimming removed 5 bases from V and 9 bases from J, with 20 bases in between. The CDR3 region is CASSQTSWRAFEQFF. In DNA, the CDR3 is TGTGCCAGCAGTCAAACTAGCTGGAGGGCCTTTGAGCAGTTCTTC.

This clonotype appeared a single time. The CDR3 spells CASTGGVAEDTQYF. The DNA of the CDR3 is TGTGCCAGCACCGGGGGAGTAGCGGAAGATACGCAGTATTTT. V gene TRBV28 combines with J gene TRBJ2-3; weak D call: TRBD2 (6 bases). From germline, CDR1 is MDHEN and CDR2 SYDVKM. V dropped 7 bases and J dropped 5 bases, with 16 bases sitting between them. The CDR3 is 14 amino acids.

In this sample, this clonotype turned up a few times. The genes are TRBV7-8 and TRBJ2-7; D not certain. CDR1 SGHVS and CDR2 FQNEAQ come from the germline V gene. Trimming left V 7 bases short and J 8 bases short, with 18 bases between. The length of the CDR3 is 13 residues. CDR3 bases: TGTGCCAGCAAGGCTGGTTCCTCCGACCAGCAGTACTTC. Residues: CASKAGSSDQQYF.

On this clonotype: A much more abundant neighbour one base away suggests this may be a read error. The chain combines TRBV28 with TRBJ1-3; D not resolved. The CDR3 consists of 16 residues. Germline V CDR1 and CDR2: MDHEN, SYDVKM. The CDR3 DNA reads as TGTACCAGCAGCCCCCCGTGGAGGTACTCTGGAAACACCATATATTTT. This encodes CTSSPPWRYSGNTIYF. Full variable domain (rest looked up from reference TRBV28 and TRBJ1-3): DVKVTQSSRYLVKRTGEKVFLECVQDMDHENMFWYRQDPGLGLRLIYFSYDVKMKEKGDIPEGYSVSREKKERFSLILESASTNQTSMYLCTSSPPWRYSGNTIYFGEGSWLTVV.

Turning to this clonotype: This may be a read error, as it is one base from a much larger clone. The V call is TRBV20-1, the J call TRBJ2-7; unclear D gene. There are 13 residues in the CDR3. The germline gives CDR1 DFQATT, CDR2 SNEGSKA (reference sequence). V lost 1 base and J lost 7, with 14 bases in between. CDR3 loop: CSARVDGPAEQYF. In DNA form, the CDR3 reads TGCAGTGCTAGAGTAGACGGCCCCGCGGAGCAGTACTTC.

This clonotype has ten or more counts. The V and J genes are TRBV19 and TRBJ1-5, with D perhaps matching TRBD1 (5 bases). CDR1 LNHDA and CDR2 SQIVND come from the germline V gene (reference sequence). This CDR3 is 14 amino acids long. V lost 6 bases to trimming and J lost 1 base, with 10 bases between them. CDR3 loop: CASRIGGSNQPQHF. The CDR3 coding sequence is TGTGCCAGTAGAATCGGGGGGAGCAATCAGCCCCAGCATTTT.

At least ten counts were recorded for this clonotype. V is TRBV28 and J is TRBJ1-5, with 7 bases aligning to TRBD1. The CDR3 covers 16 residues. Trimming cost V 5 bases and J 7 bases; bases outside gene matches: 14. The germline V gene encodes CDR1 MDHEN and CDR2 SYDVKM. The CDR3 loop reads CASSLPDRRIGQPQHF. The DNA of the CDR3 is TGTGCCAGCAGTCTACCGGACAGGCGTATCGGCCAGCCCCAGCATTTT.

Points on this clonotype: This may be a read error: a much more frequent sequence differs by one nucleotide. The chain links TRBV7-9 to TRBJ1-2; D remains unclear. Per germline, CDR1 SEHNR and CDR2 FQNEAQ (reference sequence). This CDR3 region has 14 residues. V was pared by 1 base and J by 6 bases, with 12 bases between. CDR3 nucleotide sequence: TGTGCCAGCAGCTTAGATGACATGTGGAATGGCTACACCTTC. Its translation: CASSLDDMWNGYTF.

The count of this clonotype is one. A much larger clone differs from this one at a single base, so this may be a read error. J is TRBJ1-6 and V is TRBV20-1, with D possibly TRBD1 on 5 matching bases. This CDR3 region has 13 residues. Germline assignment: CDR1 DFQATT and CDR2 SNEGSKA (reference sequence). The CDR3 coding sequence is TGCGGCAAGAGGGGAAATATCAATTCACCCCTCCACTTT. The encoded protein is CGKRGNINSPLHF.

This clonotype was seen repeatedly, ten times or more. This sequence joins TRBV24-1 and TRBJ2-1, with D possibly matching TRBD2 (6 bases). CDR1 is KGHDR, CDR2 SFDVKD, per germline. This CDR3 has 13 residues. The ends were cut back, 1 base at V and 10 bases at J, with 10 bases in the middle. The CDR3: CATSDFRRGEQFF. The CDR3 coding sequence is TGTGCCACCAGTGATTTCCGGCGGGGCGAGCAGTTCTTC.

In this sample, this clonotype turned up many times. The chain couples TRBV28 to TRBJ2-5, with 11 bases fitting TRBD2. In germline, CDR1 is MDHEN, CDR2 SYDVKM. The ends lost 5 bases at V and 5 bases at J; junction bases unmatched: 10. CDR3 length: 16 residues. CDR3 residues: CASSTPISGRAETQYF. CDR3 coding DNA: TGTGCCAGCAGTACCCCAATTAGCGGGAGGGCGGAGACCCAGTACTTC.

About this clonotype: One end of the junction does not line up with germline, which may come from a read error. This chain's CDR3 is CASGYRTGGTKYGYTF. Here the CDR3 DNA reads TGTGCCAGCGGCTATAGGACAGGGGGAACTAAATATGGCTACACCTTC. The chain is built from TRBV2 and TRBJ1-2; TRBD1 matches at 10 bases. This CDR3 region has 16 residues. Germline CDR1 is SNHLY and CDR2 is FYNNEI.

Of note for this clonotype: Since a much larger clone is just one base distant, this may be a read error. The chain is built from TRBV20-1 and TRBJ2-5; possible D gene TRBD2, 6 bases. Per germline, CDR1 DFQATT and CDR2 SNEGSKA (reference sequence). Deletions cut 3 bases from V and 2 bases from J, with 16 bases between. The CDR3 covers 15 residues. This CDR3 is CSASIAVGPQETQYF. CDR3 bases: TGCAGTGCTAGTATAGCGGTAGGGCCACAAGAGACCCAGTACTTC.